The clone carrying this T cell receptor beta chain appeared a few times. This entry comes from a study of Ad26.COV2.S vaccination and SARS-CoV-2 variants. Study as a whole: Donor participated within the Ad26.COV2.S arm of the COV1001 trial.

The CDR3 covers 13 residues. V gave up 3 bases and J gave up 4 bases, with 11 bases separating them. From germline, CDR1 is SGHRS and CDR2 YFSETQ. Data came from immunoSEQ multiplex PCR; TCRdb stores just in-frame clones and leaves some out. Of 200,000 to 300,000 clones listed, 88% are singletons. Specified treatment: about 20 received Ad26.COV2.S at low or high dose, single or two shots; five or six received placebo; per-sample allocation not given. Day 63 after the first vaccine or placebo injection was the time point for sampling. Spike of the Wuhan-strain SARS-CoV-2 was expressed by an Ad26 vector, which formed the vaccine.

This rearrangement joins TRBV5-1 to TRBJ2-7; no clear D gene. The receptor's source is a person aged 18-60 years who received the Ad26.COV2.S COVID-19 vaccine or a placebo. The specimen was peripheral blood, collected in a trial of Ad26.COV2.S vaccine versus placebo. The CDR3 here is CASSSLTAYEQYF. The DNA for the CDR3 is TGCGCCAGCAGCTCCCTAACGGCATACGAGCAGTACTTC.